The 32 T cell receptor beta chains listed next were all sequenced from one sample in a study of regulatory T cells in long-lasting Graves disease. HTBI primers from iRepertoire and Arm-PCR of CDR3 regions yielded the TCR beta libraries. Via MiXCR, TCRdb re-called the multiplex PCR reads, giving one row per CDR3 protein. The sample lists 350,000 to 500,000 distinct CDR3 sequences; about 15% were seen once. The sample's time point: newly diagnosed GD, antithyroid drugs for less than 3 months. Isolated PBMC RNA provided the starting material for the TCR library. The sample also formed part of further work on T cells in Graves' hyperthyroidism and ophthalmopathy.

Source: peripheral blood mononuclear cells (PBMCs), taken at new diagnosis, from a patient treated with antithyroid drugs. These receptors were obtained from a woman aged 25-40 years with Graves disease.

The J gene is TRBJ2-1, the V gene TRBV29-1, with no clear D. The CDR3 extends over 12 amino acids. Germline CDR1 is SQVTM and CDR2 is ANQGSEA. Trimming cost V 1 base and J 9 bases, with 10 bases left between them. CDR3 DNA sequence: TGCAGCGTTGAAGTGGGCTGGGGTGAGCAGTTCTTC. Protein sequence: CSVEVGWGEQFF.

V is TRBV27 and J is TRBJ2-5; D may correspond to TRBD1 or TRBD2 (5 bases each). V was cut by 4 bases and J by 4 bases, with 16 bases left in between. The CDR3 covers 15 residues. Per germline, CDR1 MNHEY and CDR2 SMNVEV (reference sequence). CDR3 sequence reads: CASSSWGILGETQYF. The DNA for the CDR3 is TGTGCCAGCAGTTCTTGGGGGATTCTAGGAGAGACCCAGTACTTC.

J is TRBJ2-3 and V is TRBV3-1, with D perhaps matching TRBD1 (6 bases). The CDR3 length is 13 residues. Deletions cut 4 bases from V and 6 bases from J, with 11 bases between. Germline CDR1 LGHDT, CDR2 YNNKEL (reference sequence). This CDR3 is CASSPRGHDTQYF. DNA for the CDR3: TGTGCCAGCAGCCCTCGGGGACATGATACGCAGTATTTT.

This clonotype occurred many times. This chain connects TRBV5-1 to TRBJ2-3; the match to TRBD1 covers 9 bases. Unmatched junction bases numbered 12, after V lost 2 bases and J lost 2 bases. Germline V gene lookup returns CDR1 SGHRS and CDR2 YFSETQ. The CDR3 covers 18 residues. The CDR3 region has the DNA TGCGCCAGCAGCTTACCGTATATCCGGGACAGGGACACAGATACGCAGTATTTT. It translates to CASSLPYIRDRDTDTQYF.

The chain combines TRBV7-9 with TRBJ2-6, with no clear D. The V and J ends lost 2 bases and 2 bases respectively, with 7 bases between them. The CDR3 loop spans 15 amino acids. Per germline, CDR1 SEHNR and CDR2 FQNEAQ (reference sequence). CDR3 coding DNA: TGTGCCAGCAGCTTATTGGGCACTGGGGCCAACGTCCTGACTTTC. It codes for CASSLLGTGANVLTF.

V and J are TRBV28 and TRBJ1-2, with D unclear. The ends were cut back, 7 bases at V and 5 bases at J, with 14 bases in the middle. Germline V CDR1 and CDR2: MDHEN, SYDVKM. The CDR3 runs to 13 residues. CDR3 nucleotides: TGTGCCAGCACGCCAGAGCGGGGATATGGCTACACCTTC. This encodes CASTPERGYGYTF.

This clonotype was seen many times. V usage is TRBV3-1 and J usage is TRBJ2-7; 10 bases are a match to TRBD1. The CDR3 runs 16 residues. J was trimmed by 1 base and V by 4 bases; bases with no gene match: 7. CDR1 and CDR2 (germline): LGHDT, YNNKEL (reference sequence). The CDR3 coding sequence is TGTGCCAGCAGCCGAAACCCGGGACAGGGGTCCTACGAGCAGTACTTC. Protein product: CASSRNPGQGSYEQYF.

This clonotype was seen more than once but under ten times. The chain couples TRBV6-5 to TRBJ2-1, with D possibly TRBD1 on 5 matching bases. The germline V gene encodes CDR1 MNHEY and CDR2 SVGAGI. The CDR3 length is 13 residues. Trimming shortened V by 2 bases and J by 7 bases, and 9 bases separated the two germline ends. Here the CDR3 DNA reads TGTGCCAGCAGTTACCTTCAGGGTAATGAGCAGTTCTTC. It yields the protein CASSYLQGNEQFF.

This clonotype was observed at least ten times. V usage is TRBV7-6 and J usage is TRBJ2-1; D remains ambiguous. With 4 bases removed from V and 3 bases from J, the gap between germline ends came to 10 bases. The CDR3 is 14 amino acids. Germline lookup yields CDR1 SGHVS and CDR2 FNYEAQ. The CDR3 loop reads CASSSRPGYNEQFF. Written as DNA, the CDR3 is TGTGCCAGCAGCTCCCGACCGGGCTACAATGAGCAGTTCTTC.

This clonotype was observed at least ten times. The rearrangement links TRBV12-3 or TRBV12-4 to TRBJ2-1; TRBD2 matches 8 bases. V shed 3 bases, J shed 8 bases, and the junction held 6 bases outside the gene matches. The CDR3 is made up of 14 amino acids. The CDR3 reads CASSFSGRVDEQFF. The CDR3, as DNA: TGTGCCAGCAGTTTTTCCGGGAGGGTTGATGAGCAGTTCTTC.

Points on this clonotype: One end of the junction is discordant with germline, which a read error may explain. The V and J genes are TRBV7-2 and TRBJ2-2; 7 nucleotides line up with TRBD2. From germline, CDR1 is SGHTA and CDR2 FQGNSA. The CDR3 runs 15 residues. CDR3 coding DNA: TGTGCCAGCAGTGAGCGGGACTATCTCACCGGGGAGCTGCTTTTT. This translates into CASSERDYLTGELLF.

The chain joins TRBV14 to TRBJ2-7, with a weak D call TRBD2 (6 bases). The CDR3 loop spans 16 amino acids. V was shortened by 0 bases and J by 2 bases, with 14 bases between the two germline ends. Germline assignment: CDR1 SGHDN and CDR2 FVKESK. For the CDR3, the DNA is TGTGCCAGCAGCCAAGAAACCGGCGGGATACCCTACGAGCAGTACTTC. It codes for CASSQETGGIPYEQYF.

This clonotype has a handful of counts. A much larger clone differs by one base, so this may be a read error. This rearrangement joins TRBV15 to TRBJ1-1; possibly TRBD1 for D (6 bases). The germline V gene has CDR1 LNHNV and CDR2 YYDKDF (reference sequence). The length of the CDR3 is 16 residues. CDR3 region: CAPSSDRPNMNTEAFF. The CDR3 bases are TGTGCCCCCAGCAGTGACAGGCCGAATATGAACACTGAAGCTTTCTTT.

V and J are TRBV6-1 and TRBJ1-1, with D tentatively TRBD1 (6 bases). In germline, CDR1 is MNHNS, CDR2 SASEGT. The CDR3 is 16 amino acids. Trimming removed 8 bases from V and 8 bases from J, with 27 bases in between. This chain's CDR3 is CASSQALPGHTSEAFF. DNA for the CDR3: TGTGCCAGCTCGCAAGCGCTGCCGGGACACACCTCAGAAGCTTTCTTT.

There are a few counts of this clonotype. V is TRBV6-1 and J is TRBJ1-1; the D gene is possibly TRBD1 (6 bases). The CDR3 is 12 residues long. Germline CDR1 is MNHNS and CDR2 is SASEGT. The chain's CDR3 is CVIRRGSTEAFF. CDR3 bases: TGTGTCATACGCAGGGGTTCCACTGAAGCTTTCTTT.

The table lists this clonotype with many counts. The chain combines TRBV27 with TRBJ2-1; D call uncertain. This CDR3 spans 16 amino acids. With 2 bases removed from V and 4 bases from J, the gap between germline ends came to 15 bases. From germline, CDR1 is MNHEY and CDR2 SMNVEV (reference sequence). The CDR3 sequence is CASSLELASAYNEQFF. Here the CDR3 DNA reads TGTGCCAGCAGTTTAGAGCTGGCGTCAGCTTACAATGAGCAGTTCTTC.

The sample holds a few counts of this clonotype. The V gene is TRBV7-8, the J gene TRBJ2-5; D gene ambiguous. The CDR3 runs 13 residues. Per the germline V gene, CDR1 is SGHVS and CDR2 is FQNEAQ. V dropped 2 bases and J dropped 9 bases, with 13 bases sitting between them. CDR3 nucleotide sequence: TGTGCCAGCAGCTTACCCGGTGTAGTGGCCCAGTACTTC. Protein: CASSLPGVVAQYF.

This chain joins TRBV29-1 and TRBJ2-1; perhaps D is TRBD1 or TRBD2 (5 bases each). The CDR3 consists of 13 residues. The V end was cut by 6 bases, the J end by 8 bases, with 17 bases between. The germline gives CDR1 SQVTM, CDR2 ANQGSEA. The CDR3 is CSVRDGIIHEQFF. Here the CDR3 DNA reads TGCAGCGTCCGGGACGGAATTATCCATGAGCAGTTCTTC.

This clonotype was found once. A junction boundary mismatches the germline segment, possibly from a read error. The chain is built from TRBV6-2 or TRBV6-3 and TRBJ1-3, with D possibly being TRBD1 (6 bases). The CDR3 consists of 13 residues. The germline V gene has CDR1 MNHEY and CDR2 SVGEGT. In DNA, the CDR3 is TGTGCCAGCAGTGAGGGACATGGAAACACCATACATTTT. The encoded protein is CASSEGHGNTIHF.

This clonotype was detected ten times or more. V and J are TRBV13 and TRBJ1-2; the match to TRBD1 covers 11 bases. The V and J ends lost 4 bases and 6 bases, in that order; junction bases with no gene match: 7. Germline V lookup: CDR1 PRHDT, CDR2 FYEKMQ (reference sequence). This CDR3 spans 15 amino acids. This CDR3 reads CASSSGTGGRNGYTF. DNA for the CDR3: TGTGCCAGCAGCTCGGGGACAGGGGGAAGGAATGGCTACACCTTC.

V gene TRBV7-2 combines with J gene TRBJ2-1, with 10 bases matching TRBD2. CDR1 is SGHTA, CDR2 FQGNSA, per germline. The CDR3 is made up of 17 amino acids. Losses at the gene ends were 4 bases for V and 4 bases for J; bases not matched to a gene: 10. The CDR3 loop is CASSSSGSPAVYNEQFF. The CDR3 DNA reads as TGTGCCAGCAGCTCTAGCGGGAGCCCTGCAGTTTACAATGAGCAGTTCTTC. The complete variable domain, with remaining parts taken from reference TRBV7-2 and TRBJ2-1, reads GAGVSQSPSNKVTEKGKDVELRCDPISGHTALYWYRQSLGQGLEFLIYFQGNSAPDKSGLPSDRFSAERTGGSVSTLTIQRTQQEDSAVYLCASSSSGSPAVYNEQFFGPGTRLTVL.

The sample holds many counts of this clonotype. This chain joins TRBV6-1 and TRBJ1-2, with D tentatively TRBD1 (6 bases). Trimming removed 4 bases at V and 5 bases at J, with 14 bases between. The CDR3 is 14 residues long. The germline V gene encodes CDR1 MNHNS and CDR2 SASEGT. The CDR3 loop reads CASSGRGAGYGYTF. For the CDR3, the DNA is TGTGCCAGCAGTGGAAGGGGGGCCGGTTATGGCTACACCTTC.

This clonotype was counted many times. The chain is built from TRBV7-3 and TRBJ2-1; 9 nucleotides line up with TRBD2. The CDR3 has 16 amino acids. V dropped 1 base and J dropped 2; count of bases not matched to a gene: 3. Germline V gene data show CDR1 as SGHTA and CDR2 as FQGTGA. CDR3 in amino acids: CASSLSGGEAYNEQFF. The CDR3 nucleotides are TGTGCCAGCAGCTTAAGCGGGGGGGAGGCCTACAATGAGCAGTTCTTC.

This clonotype was counted at least ten times. The chain has TRBV2 and TRBJ1-5, with a tentative D call TRBD1 (6 bases). V was shortened by 3 bases and J by 2 bases, with 8 bases between the two germline ends. The CDR3 has 14 residues. The germline V gene has CDR1 SNHLY and CDR2 FYNNEI. Here the CDR3 DNA reads TGTGCCAGCAGTGATACAGGGCGCAATCAGCCCCAGCATTTT. Amino acids: CASSDTGRNQPQHF.

This clonotype turned up a few times. The chain links TRBV6-5 to TRBJ1-1; D call uncertain. V was cut by 0 bases and J by 3 bases, with 20 bases left in between. The CDR3 has 18 residues. The germline CDR1 and CDR2 sequences are MNHEY and SVGAGI. CDR3 DNA sequence: TGTGCCAGCAGTTACTCCCCAGGAGGTTTGGGCGGGTACACTGAAGCTTTCTTT. Translated, it gives CASSYSPGGLGGYTEAFF.

The sample holds many counts of this clonotype. The V call is TRBV6-2 or TRBV6-3, the J call TRBJ2-7; D gene uncertain. V was pared by 6 bases and J by 2 bases, with 14 bases between. CDR1 and CDR2 from the germline V gene are MNHEY and SVGEGT. The CDR3 is made up of 14 amino acids. The CDR3 region has the DNA TGTGCCAGCAGACCTCTCAACGGAGCCTACGAGCAGTACTTC. Protein sequence: CASRPLNGAYEQYF.

This clonotype has just a few counts. The chain carries TRBV18 and TRBJ1-5, with 7 positions matching TRBD1. V gave up 6 bases and J gave up 0 bases; unmatched junction bases: 8. The CDR3 covers 16 residues. Germline V gene data show CDR1 as KGHSH and CDR2 as LQKENI. CDR3 sequence reads: CASSSTGPLSNQPQHF. The CDR3 bases are TGTGCCAGCTCGTCGACAGGGCCCCTTAGCAATCAGCCCCAGCATTTT.

Only a few counts were recorded for this clonotype. J is TRBJ2-2 and V is TRBV27, with D tentatively TRBD1 (6 bases). The CDR3 has 17 amino acids. CDR1 and CDR2 (germline): MNHEY, SMNVEV (reference sequence). Trimming removed 6 bases at V and 1 base at J, with 18 bases between. CDR3 protein: CASRTLSQGMNTGELFF. The CDR3 region has the DNA TGTGCCAGCAGGACCCTTTCCCAGGGGATGAACACCGGGGAGCTGTTTTTT.

There are many counts of this clonotype. This chain connects TRBV2 to TRBJ2-1; 8 bases fit TRBD1. The junction had 9 bases not matched to a gene; V was cut back by 6 bases and J by 5 bases. CDR3 size: 15 residues. CDR1 and CDR2 from the germline V gene are SNHLY and FYNNEI. CDR3: CASRHRTGTDNEQFF. Written as DNA, the CDR3 is TGTGCCAGCAGACATAGGACAGGGACGGACAATGAGCAGTTCTTC.

This clonotype has a count of ten or more. V usage is TRBV29-1 and J usage is TRBJ2-7; 9 bases match TRBD1. Trimming at V came to 5 bases and at J to 6 bases, leaving 8 bases not matched to a gene. CDR1 and CDR2 from the germline V gene are SQVTM and ANQGSEA. There are 13 residues in the CDR3. The chain's CDR3 is CSVPGTGISEQYF. CDR3 nucleotide sequence: TGCAGCGTTCCCGGGACAGGGATCTCCGAGCAGTACTTC.

This clonotype was observed at least ten times. This chain connects TRBV6-1 to TRBJ1-1; maybe TRBD1 (5 bases). This CDR3 is built from 14 residues. The V gene's germline CDR1 is MNHNS and CDR2 SASEGT. Trimming shortened V by 3 bases and J by 0 bases, and 8 bases separated the two germline ends. The CDR3 coding sequence is TGTGCCAGCAGTGAGAGGGGCTTGAACACTGAAGCTTTCTTT. It is translated as CASSERGLNTEAFF.

This clonotype turned up a few times. The chain recombines TRBV25-1 with TRBJ2-7; 7 nucleotides line up with TRBD1. Germline loops: CDR1 MGHDK, CDR2 SYGVNS. The trim removed 2 bases at V and 2 bases at J, leaving 3 bases unmatched. There are 14 residues in the CDR3. CDR3 DNA sequence: TGTGCCAGCAGTGAAACTGGGACAGCCTACGAGCAGTACTTC. Residues: CASSETGTAYEQYF.